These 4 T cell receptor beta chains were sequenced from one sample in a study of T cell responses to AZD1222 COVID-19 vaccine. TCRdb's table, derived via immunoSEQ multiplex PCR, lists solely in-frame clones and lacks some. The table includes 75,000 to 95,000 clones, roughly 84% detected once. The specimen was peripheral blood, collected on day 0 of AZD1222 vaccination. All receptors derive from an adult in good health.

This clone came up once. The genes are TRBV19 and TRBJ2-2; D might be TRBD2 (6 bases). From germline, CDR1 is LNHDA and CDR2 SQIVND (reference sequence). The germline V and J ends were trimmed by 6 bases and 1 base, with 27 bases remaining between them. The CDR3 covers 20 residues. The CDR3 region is CASRARVGLQTNRNTGELFF. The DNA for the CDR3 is TGTGCCAGTAGGGCCCGTGTGGGACTCCAGACGAACCGGAACACCGGGGAGCTGTTTTTT.

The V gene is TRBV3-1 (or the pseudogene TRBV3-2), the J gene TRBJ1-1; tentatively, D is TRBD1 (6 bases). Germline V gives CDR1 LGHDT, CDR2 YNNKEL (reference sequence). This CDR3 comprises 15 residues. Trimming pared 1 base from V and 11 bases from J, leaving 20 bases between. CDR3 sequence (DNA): TGTGCCAGCAGCCAAGTATCTGGGGGGCCTACTGGGGCTTTCTTT. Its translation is CASSQVSGGPTGAFF.

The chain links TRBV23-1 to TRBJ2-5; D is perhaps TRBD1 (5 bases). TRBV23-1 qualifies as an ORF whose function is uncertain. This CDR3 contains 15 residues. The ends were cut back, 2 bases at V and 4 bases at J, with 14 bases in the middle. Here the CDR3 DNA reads TGCGCCAGCAGTCAAGGGGCGGTTATCCCAGAGACCCAGTACTTC. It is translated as CASSQGAVIPETQYF.

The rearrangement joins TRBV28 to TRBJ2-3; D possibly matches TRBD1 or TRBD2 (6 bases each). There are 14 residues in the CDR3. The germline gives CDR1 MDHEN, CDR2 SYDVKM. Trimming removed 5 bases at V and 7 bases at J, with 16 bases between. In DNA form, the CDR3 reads TGTGCCAGCAGTACCCCGGGGGCGCGAAATACGCAGTATTTT. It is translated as CASSTPGARNTQYF.